Included here is one TCR beta chain sequence, with context. Its matching antigen is unknown. The entry originates in a study of graft-versus-host responses after intestinal transplantation. Study-wide background: The whole recipient group had anti-thymocyte globulin induction followed by tacrolimus and steroids for two to three years.

Findings and caveats of the study: Maximum circulating GvH clone levels tracked with early post-transplant HvG decreases. The authors found GvH clones in recipient marrow, some appearing first in ileum or blood.

The CDR3 contains 16 residues. V was clipped by 2 bases and J by 7 bases, with 18 bases between them. CDR1 LGHNA and CDR2 YNFKEQ come from the germline V gene. The repertoire was sequenced with immunoSEQ multiplex PCR; TCRdb's copy has only in-frame clones and lacks some. The sample shows fewer than 75,000 clones, around 90% of them seen only once. The specimen comprised PBMCs, sampled 26 days after transplant. The chain recombines TRBV4-2 with TRBJ1-3; maybe TRBD1 (6 bases). The clonotype originates from a human patient who received an intestinal transplant, so some T cells may come from the graft donor. The CDR3 coding sequence is TGTGCCAGCAGCCAACTACAGGGAAGGGGTCGGAACACCATATATTTT. This encodes CASSQLQGRGRNTIYF.